This TCR beta chain was recorded in a study of blood T cell repertoires in COVID-19. In the study overall: Samples came from the United States, Italy and Spain, spanning acute and convalescent COVID-19. PBMCs, B-cell-depleted T cells, or T cells were the source of the cDNA or gDNA that made up the material.

The CDR3 contains 15 residues. Germline CDR1 reads MNHEY; CDR2 reads SMNVEV (reference sequence). Produced via immunoSEQ multiplex PCR; TCRdb's table is partial and in-frame only. The repertoire includes just under 150,000 clones, 84% of them detected once, and around 5% sits in the top ten. A word on this clone: A junction boundary mismatches the germline segment, possibly from a read error.

This TCR derives from a human donor in a cohort sampled during active COVID-19. The chain recombines TRBV27 with TRBJ2-7; 7 bases map to TRBD2. The material sequenced was peripheral blood. The CDR3 region has the DNA TGTGCCAGCAGTTTATCGTTGGGGGACTACGAGACTATTGGGTTC. Translation: CASSLSLGDYETIGF.